The present T cell receptor beta chain was sequenced within a study of siplizumab effects on memory and regulatory T cells. The CDR3 sequence is 15 residues long. Germline V gives CDR1 LNHDA, CDR2 SQIVND (reference sequence). V dropped 0 bases and J dropped 2 bases, with 10 bases sitting between them. Regarding the study as a whole: Naive T cells appeared more varied than memory cells and looked like key alloresponse contributors. Suppressive activity of Tregs proliferating in siplizumab cultures remained unconfirmed.

With regard to this clone: The target antigen is unknown.

The data were produced by immunoSEQ multiplex PCR, yet TCRdb's version contains in-frame clones alone and is incomplete. The sample has 75,000 to 100,000 clones; about 95% are singletons. Sequencing used non-Treg CD4+ T cells sorted from blood. The chain couples TRBV19 to TRBJ2-5; D call uncertain. The TCR originated in a human donor in good health. Written as DNA, the CDR3 is TGTGCCAGTAGTATAGATAGCCTAGGACAAGAGACCCAGTACTTC. Its protein is CASSIDSLGQETQYF.